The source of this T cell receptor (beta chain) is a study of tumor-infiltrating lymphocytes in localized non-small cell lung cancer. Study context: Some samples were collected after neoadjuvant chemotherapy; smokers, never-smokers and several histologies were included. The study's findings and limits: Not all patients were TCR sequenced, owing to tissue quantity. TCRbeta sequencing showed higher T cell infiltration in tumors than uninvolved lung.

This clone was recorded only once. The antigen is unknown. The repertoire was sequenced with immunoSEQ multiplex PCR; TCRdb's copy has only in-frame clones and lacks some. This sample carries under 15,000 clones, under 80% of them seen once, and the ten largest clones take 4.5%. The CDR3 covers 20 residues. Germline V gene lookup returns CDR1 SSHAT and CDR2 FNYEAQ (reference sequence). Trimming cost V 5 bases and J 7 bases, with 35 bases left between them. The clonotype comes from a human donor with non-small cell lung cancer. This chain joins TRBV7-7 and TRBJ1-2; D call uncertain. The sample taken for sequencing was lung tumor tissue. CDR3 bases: TGTGCCAGCAGCGTAACCCGTTGGTGCGCAGCCGGATTAGTTTGGTTTGGCTACACCTTC. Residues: CASSVTRWCAAGLVWFGYTF.